This passage covers 21 T cell receptor beta chains from one sample sequenced in a study of blood T cells in healthy people across ages. Primed by a sample-barcoded 5' primer and a J-beta primer mix, a second PCR proceeded for about 6 to 12 cycles. Via MiXCR, TCRdb re-called the 5' RACE reads, giving one row per CDR3 protein. This table has roughly 680,000 distinct CDR3 sequences, 49% appearing once. The sequencing input was blood. The receptors stem from a woman aged 55-70 years in good health.

The V and J genes are TRBV9 and TRBJ2-5, with D unresolved. The CDR3 spans 12 residues. Trimming removed 3 bases from V and 11 bases from J, with 14 bases in between. Germline CDR1 reads SGDLS; CDR2 reads YYNGEE. The CDR3 region has the DNA TGTGCCAGCAGCGCCCACAAAGGAGAGCAGTACTTC. Encoded protein: CASSAHKGEQYF.

The J gene is TRBJ2-3, the V gene TRBV10-3; 9 nucleotides line up with TRBD1. V gave up 6 bases and J gave up 5 bases; unmatched junction bases: 9. Germline V gives CDR1 ENHRY, CDR2 SYGVKD. This CDR3 has 15 residues. This CDR3 is CAISTGTGHRDTQYF. The CDR3 DNA is TGTGCCATCAGCACCGGGACAGGGCATAGAGATACGCAGTATTTT.

This clonotype has more than one count but fewer than ten. The chain combines TRBV7-8 with TRBJ2-5; D gene uncertain. Trimming pared 6 bases from V and 0 bases from J, leaving 8 bases between. CDR3 length: 13 amino acids. Per germline, CDR1 SGHVS and CDR2 FQNEAQ. The CDR3, as DNA: TGTGCCAGCAGGAAAAGGGACCAAGAGACCCAGTACTTC. Protein sequence: CASRKRDQETQYF.

This clonotype was picked up a small number of times. DNA of the CDR3: TGTGCCAGCAGTCGGCTAGCGGGAGCTTCGGACTACGAGCAGTACTTC. Protein sequence: CASSRLAGASDYEQYF. The genes are TRBV27 and TRBJ2-7; 10 bases line up with TRBD2. Per the germline V gene, CDR1 is MNHEY and CDR2 is SMNVEV (reference sequence). V was clipped by 5 bases and J by 3 bases; unmatched bases: 10. The CDR3 extends over 16 amino acids.

The rearrangement links TRBV6-5 to TRBJ2-7; TRBD1 matches 10 bases. Germline lookup yields CDR1 MNHEY and CDR2 SVGAGI. The ends lost 2 bases at V and 2 bases at J; junction bases unmatched: 0. The CDR3 totals 14 residues. CDR3 in amino acids: CASSYGQGAYEQYF. The CDR3 nucleotides are TGTGCCAGCAGTTACGGACAGGGGGCCTACGAGCAGTACTTC.

This clonotype was counted between two and nine times. The chain is built from TRBV4-2 and TRBJ2-1; TRBD2 is a possible D gene (5 bases). Germline loops: CDR1 LGHNA, CDR2 YNFKEQ. The CDR3 consists of 16 residues. V was trimmed by 1 base and J by 8 bases, leaving 18 bases between them. CDR3 region: CASSQGMGGSDYEQFF. The CDR3 region has the DNA TGTGCCAGCAGCCAAGGGATGGGTGGGAGTGATTATGAGCAGTTCTTC.

About this clonotype: At one end the junction does not follow the germline gene, possibly because of a read error. J is TRBJ2-7 and V is TRBV10-3; D might be TRBD1 (5 bases). This CDR3 is 14 amino acids long. Germline assignment: CDR1 ENHRY and CDR2 SYGVKD. The CDR3 DNA reads as TGTGCCAGCAGTTACTCGCAAGGGGCCAACGAGCAGTACTTC. As protein: CASSYSQGANEQYF.

V is TRBV20-1 and J is TRBJ2-1; 14 bases are shared with TRBD2. The CDR3 has 15 residues. With 6 bases clipped from V and 7 bases from J, the junction kept 8 bases outside the gene matches. CDR1 DFQATT and CDR2 SNEGSKA come from the germline V gene (reference sequence). As DNA, the CDR3 is TGCAGTGCGGAACCCGGGACTAGCGGGAGTAATGAGCAGTTCTTC. Translating gives CSAEPGTSGSNEQFF.

This clonotype was detected only once. The chain uses TRBV19 and TRBJ2-1, with 15 bases matching TRBD2. Germline V CDR1 and CDR2: LNHDA, SQIVND (reference sequence). Trimming took 6 bases from V and 15 from J; bases not matched to a gene: 15. This CDR3 comprises 16 residues. The CDR3 region has the DNA TGTGCCAGTAGCACGTACGCCGGGACTAGCGGGAGGACGCGGTTCTTC. Its protein product is CASSTYAGTSGRTRFF.

The V call is TRBV2, the J call TRBJ2-7, with 11 bases fitting TRBD2. CDR3 length: 14 residues. V lost 3 bases to trimming and J lost 12 bases; unmatched junction nucleotides: 10. Germline V gene lookup returns CDR1 SNHLY and CDR2 FYNNEI. The CDR3, as DNA: TGTGCCAGCAGTGAGGAAGTACTAGCGGGAGTCTGGTACTTC. As protein: CASSEEVLAGVWYF.

CDR3 in DNA: TGTGCCAGCAGTTTAGCGGGACCTGGGGATACGCAGTATTTT. It specifies CASSLAGPGDTQYF. This chain joins TRBV12-3 or TRBV12-4 and TRBJ2-3; D is tentatively TRBD1 or TRBD2 (5 bases each). V lost 0 bases to trimming and J lost 6 bases, with 10 bases between them. This CDR3 is built from 14 residues.

The chain has TRBV10-2 and TRBJ2-7; 8 bases fit TRBD1. This CDR3 has 12 residues. Germline assignment: CDR1 WSHSY and CDR2 SAAADI. Trimming at V came to 8 bases and at J to 6 bases, leaving 6 bases not matched to a gene. CDR3: CASQDREVEQYF. CDR3 in DNA: TGCGCCAGCCAGGACAGGGAGGTCGAGCAGTACTTC.

This clonotype occurred a few times. The chain uses TRBV7-2 and TRBJ1-5; 12 bases are a match to TRBD1. Germline-derived CDR1 and CDR2 are SGHTA and FQGNSA. Trimming at V came to 6 bases and at J to 7 bases, leaving 7 bases not matched to a gene. The CDR3 contains 15 residues. The CDR3 bases are TGTGCCAGCAGATCCGGGACAGGGGGCTTCCAGCCCCAGCATTTT. Residues: CASRSGTGGFQPQHF.

The chain recombines TRBV20-1 with TRBJ2-7; D ambiguous. The germline V and J ends were trimmed by 7 bases and 5 bases, with 12 bases remaining between them. The germline gives CDR1 DFQATT, CDR2 SNEGSKA (reference sequence). The CDR3 has 11 residues. The CDR3 here is CSVQILDEQYF. The DNA of the CDR3 is TGCAGTGTCCAAATACTCGACGAGCAGTACTTC.

This rearrangement joins TRBV9 to TRBJ2-3; possible D gene TRBD2, 7 bases. This CDR3 has 13 amino acids. V gave up 4 bases and J gave up 4 bases, with 10 bases separating them. Germline values: CDR1 SGDLS, CDR2 YYNGEE. The CDR3 spells CASSPGGPDTQYF. In DNA, the CDR3 is TGTGCCAGCAGCCCGGGGGGCCCAGATACGCAGTATTTT.

This chain uses TRBV5-1 with TRBJ1-2; maybe TRBD1 (6 bases). Germline-derived CDR1 and CDR2 are SGHRS and YFSETQ. The CDR3 loop spans 14 amino acids. V lost 3 bases, J lost 3 bases, and 12 bases lay in between. This CDR3 is CASSWGTRDYGYTF. DNA of the CDR3: TGCGCCAGCAGCTGGGGGACACGCGACTATGGCTACACCTTC.

In this sample, this clonotype turned up many times. The V gene is TRBV12-3 or TRBV12-4, the J gene TRBJ2-1, with TRBD2 matching over 13 bases. V was pared by 4 bases and J by 6 bases, with 3 bases of the junction left unmatched. The length of the CDR3 is 15 residues. The CDR3 DNA sequence: TGTGCCAGCAGTTCCCGACTAGCGGGAGGCAATGAGCAGTTCTTC. Its protein is CASSSRLAGGNEQFF.

The rearrangement links TRBV20-1 to TRBJ1-2, with 10 bases matching TRBD1. CDR1 is DFQATT, CDR2 SNEGSKA, per germline (reference sequence). The ends lost 3 bases at V and 7 bases at J; junction bases unmatched: 8. The CDR3 length is 14 residues. The CDR3 DNA follows: TGCAGTGCTAGGACCGGGACAGGGGTTGGTGGCTACACCTTC. It specifies CSARTGTGVGGYTF.

The chain joins TRBV29-1 to TRBJ2-7; 9 bases agree with TRBD2. The CDR3 loop spans 15 amino acids. V was pared by 4 bases and J by 4 bases, with 11 bases of the junction left unmatched. Germline lookup yields CDR1 SQVTM and CDR2 ANQGSEA. CDR3 coding DNA: TGCAGCGTTGGGGGGGTAGCGGGAGCGGGGTACGAGCAGTACTTC. Translating it yields CSVGGVAGAGYEQYF.

This clonotype was seen a few times. The chain recombines TRBV5-4 with TRBJ1-4, with D possibly TRBD1 on 5 matching bases. Trimming stripped 0 bases from V and 7 bases from J, with 13 bases between. Germline CDR1 SGHNT, CDR2 YYREEE (reference sequence). There are 15 residues in the CDR3. CDR3 DNA sequence: TGTGCCAGCAGCTTGGGAGGGGAAGGGCGTGAAAAACTGTTTTTT. It encodes CASSLGGEGREKLFF.

This clonotype was observed at least ten times. This sequence joins TRBV11-2 and TRBJ2-5; TRBD2 aligns across 12 bases. This CDR3 region has 15 residues. V gave up 5 bases and J gave up 5 bases; unmatched junction bases: 6. CDR1 is SGHAT and CDR2 is FQNNGV in the germline V gene. CDR3 DNA sequence: TGTGCCAGCAGCATCCCGACTAGCGGGAGTGAGACCCAGTACTTC. Its protein product is CASSIPTSGSETQYF.